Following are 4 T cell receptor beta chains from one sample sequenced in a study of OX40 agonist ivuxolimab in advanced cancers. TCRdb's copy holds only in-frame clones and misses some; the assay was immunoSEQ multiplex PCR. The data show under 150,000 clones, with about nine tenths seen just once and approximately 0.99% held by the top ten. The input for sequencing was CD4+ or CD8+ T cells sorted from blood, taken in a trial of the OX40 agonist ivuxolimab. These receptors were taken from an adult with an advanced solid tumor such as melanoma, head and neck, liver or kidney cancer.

This CDR3 reads CASSSTLIQPQHF. The CDR3 coding sequence is TGTGCCAGCAGTTCCACCCTGATCCAGCCCCAGCATTTT. This sequence joins TRBV6-1 and TRBJ1-5; D call uncertain. Germline loops: CDR1 MNHNS, CDR2 SASEGT. V lost 5 bases to trimming and J lost 7 bases, with 12 bases between them. The CDR3 totals 13 residues.

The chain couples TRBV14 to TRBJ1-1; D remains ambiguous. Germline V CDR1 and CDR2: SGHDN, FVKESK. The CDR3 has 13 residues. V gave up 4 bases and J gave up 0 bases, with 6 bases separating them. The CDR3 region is CASSPPMNTEAFF. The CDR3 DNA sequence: TGTGCCAGCAGCCCTCCCATGAACACTGAAGCTTTCTTT. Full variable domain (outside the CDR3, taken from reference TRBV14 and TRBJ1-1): EAGVTQFPSHSVIEKGQTVTLRCDPISGHDNLYWYRRVMGKEIKFLLHFVKESKQDESGMPNNRFLAERTGGTYSTLKVQPAELEDSGVYFCASSPPMNTEAFFGQGTRLTVV.

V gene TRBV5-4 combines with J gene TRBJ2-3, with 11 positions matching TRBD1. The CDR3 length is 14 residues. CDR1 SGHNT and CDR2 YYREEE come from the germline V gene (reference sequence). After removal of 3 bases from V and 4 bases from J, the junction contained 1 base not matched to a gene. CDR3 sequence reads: CASSWDRGSDTQYF. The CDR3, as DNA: TGTGCCAGCAGCTGGGACAGGGGGTCAGATACGCAGTATTTT.

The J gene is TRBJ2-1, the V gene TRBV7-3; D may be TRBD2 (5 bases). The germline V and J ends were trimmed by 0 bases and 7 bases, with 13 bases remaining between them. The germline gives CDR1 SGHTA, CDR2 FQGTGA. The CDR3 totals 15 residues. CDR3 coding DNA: TGTGCCAGCAGCTTAACGAGGGCTAGCAGGAATGAGCAGTTCTTC. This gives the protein CASSLTRASRNEQFF.